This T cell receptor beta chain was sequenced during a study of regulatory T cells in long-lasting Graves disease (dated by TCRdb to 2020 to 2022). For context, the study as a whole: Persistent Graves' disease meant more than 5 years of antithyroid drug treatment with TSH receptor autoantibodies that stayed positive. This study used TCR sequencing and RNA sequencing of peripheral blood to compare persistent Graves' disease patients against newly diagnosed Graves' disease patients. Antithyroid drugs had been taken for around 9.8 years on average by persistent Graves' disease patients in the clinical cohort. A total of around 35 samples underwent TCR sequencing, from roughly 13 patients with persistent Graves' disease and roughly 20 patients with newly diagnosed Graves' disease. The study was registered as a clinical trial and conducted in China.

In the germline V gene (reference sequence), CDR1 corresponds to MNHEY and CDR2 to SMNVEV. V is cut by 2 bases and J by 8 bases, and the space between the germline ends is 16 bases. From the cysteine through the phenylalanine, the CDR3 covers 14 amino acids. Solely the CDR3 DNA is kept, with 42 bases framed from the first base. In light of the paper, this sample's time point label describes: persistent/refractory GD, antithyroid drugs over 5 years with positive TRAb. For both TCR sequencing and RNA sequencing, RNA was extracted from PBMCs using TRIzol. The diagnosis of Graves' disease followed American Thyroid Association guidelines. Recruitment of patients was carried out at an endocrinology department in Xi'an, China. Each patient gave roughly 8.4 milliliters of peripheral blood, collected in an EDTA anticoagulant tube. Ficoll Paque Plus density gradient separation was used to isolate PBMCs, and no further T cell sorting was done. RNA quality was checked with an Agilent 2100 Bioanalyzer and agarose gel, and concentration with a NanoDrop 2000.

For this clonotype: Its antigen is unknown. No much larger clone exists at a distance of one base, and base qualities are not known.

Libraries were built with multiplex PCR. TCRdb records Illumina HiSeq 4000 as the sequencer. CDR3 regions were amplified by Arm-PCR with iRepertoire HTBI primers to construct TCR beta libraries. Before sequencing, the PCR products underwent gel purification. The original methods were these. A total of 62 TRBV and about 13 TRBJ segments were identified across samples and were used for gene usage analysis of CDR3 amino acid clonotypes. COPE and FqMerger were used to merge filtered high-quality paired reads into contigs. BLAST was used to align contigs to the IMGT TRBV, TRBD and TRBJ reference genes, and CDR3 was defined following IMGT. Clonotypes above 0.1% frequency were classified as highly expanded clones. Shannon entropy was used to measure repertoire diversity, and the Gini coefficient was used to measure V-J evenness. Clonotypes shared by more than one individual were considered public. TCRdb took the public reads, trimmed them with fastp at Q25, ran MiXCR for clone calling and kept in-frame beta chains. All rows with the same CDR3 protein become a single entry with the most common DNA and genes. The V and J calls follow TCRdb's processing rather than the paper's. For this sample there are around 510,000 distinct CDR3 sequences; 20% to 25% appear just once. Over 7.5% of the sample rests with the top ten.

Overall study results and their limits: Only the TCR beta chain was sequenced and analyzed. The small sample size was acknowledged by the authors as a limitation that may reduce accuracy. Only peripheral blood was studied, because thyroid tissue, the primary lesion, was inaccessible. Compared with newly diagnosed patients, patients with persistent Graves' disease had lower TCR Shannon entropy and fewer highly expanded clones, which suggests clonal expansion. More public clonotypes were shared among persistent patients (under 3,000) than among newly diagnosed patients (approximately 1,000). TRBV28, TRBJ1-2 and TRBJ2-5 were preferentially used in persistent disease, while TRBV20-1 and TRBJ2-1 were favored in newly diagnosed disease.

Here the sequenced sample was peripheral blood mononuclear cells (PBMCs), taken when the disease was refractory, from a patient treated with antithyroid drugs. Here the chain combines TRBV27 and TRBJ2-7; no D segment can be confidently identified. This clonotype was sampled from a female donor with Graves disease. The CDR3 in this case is CASSLNIFLTKQYF. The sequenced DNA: TGTGCCAGCAGTTTAAATATCTTTCTTACGAAGCAGTACTTC.